The next 20 T cell receptor beta chains were all read from a single sample in a study of T cell changes during pregnancy in multiple sclerosis. Clones were sequenced by immunoSEQ multiplex PCR, and TCRdb holds only the in-frame ones, with some missing. Of 79,000 or so clones in the sample, around 90% were seen once. The sequenced sample was peripheral blood, obtained in the first trimester of pregnancy. These receptors were taken from a female donor in good health, enrolled as a control in a pregnancy study.

The chain is built from TRBV27 and TRBJ1-1, with D tentatively TRBD1 (6 bases). CDR1 and CDR2 (germline): MNHEY, SMNVEV (reference sequence). This CDR3 is built from 15 residues. V was trimmed by 1 base and J by 0 bases, leaving 9 bases between them. The CDR3 DNA is TGTGCCAGCAGTTTATATCAGGGGTTGAACACTGAAGCTTTCTTT. It encodes CASSLYQGLNTEAFF.

V and J are TRBV7-9 and TRBJ2-5; TRBD2 matches 8 bases. J lost 2 bases, V lost 1 base, and 3 bases had no gene match. The CDR3 totals 15 residues. The V gene's germline CDR1 is SEHNR and CDR2 FQNEAQ (reference sequence). The CDR3 DNA sequence: TGTGCCAGCAGCTTAGGACAGCGGGGGCAAGAGACCCAGTACTTC. Its translation is CASSLGQRGQETQYF. Filled out from reference TRBV7-9 and TRBJ2-5, the complete variable domain reads DTGVSQNPRHKITKRGQNVTFRCDPISEHNRLYWYRQTLGQGPEFLTYFQNEAQLEKSRLLSDRFSAERPKGSFSTLEIQRTEQGDSAMYLCASSLGQRGQETQYFGPGTRLLVL.

This chain links TRBV9 with TRBJ2-2; D is possibly TRBD2 (5 bases). There are 13 residues in the CDR3. The germline V and J ends were trimmed by 4 bases and 7 bases, with 11 bases remaining between them. Germline V gives CDR1 SGDLS, CDR2 YYNGEE. Written as DNA, the CDR3 is TGTGCCAGCAGCCTAGCCGGCGGCGGGGAGCTGTTTTTT. This sequence encodes CASSLAGGGELFF.

V and J are TRBV5-8 and TRBJ1-5; no firm D call. The V gene's germline CDR1 is SGHTS and CDR2 YDEGEE. The V gene lost 3 bases and the J gene lost 0 bases, with 10 bases spanning the gap. The CDR3 length is 15 residues. This CDR3 is CASSSRGYSNQPQHF. Written as DNA, the CDR3 is TGTGCCAGCAGCTCCCGCGGTTATAGCAATCAGCCCCAGCATTTT.

The chain has TRBV29-1 and TRBJ1-1, with 12 positions matching TRBD1. Trimming cost V 4 bases and J 5 bases; bases outside gene matches: 8. CDR1 SQVTM and CDR2 ANQGSEA come from the germline V gene. This CDR3 spans 15 amino acids. CDR3 sequence reads: CSVAGTGGGRTEAFF. The DNA of the CDR3 is TGCAGCGTTGCAGGGACAGGGGGCGGAAGGACTGAAGCTTTCTTT.

The chain couples TRBV4-2 to TRBJ2-3; D unresolved. V was cut by 0 bases and J by 6 bases, with 13 bases left in between. Germline V gene lookup returns CDR1 LGHNA and CDR2 YNFKEQ. The CDR3 has 15 residues. CDR3 DNA: TGTGCCAGCAGCCAAGATCGAGCCTGGTCGGATACGCAGTATTTT. It specifies CASSQDRAWSDTQYF.

The chain links TRBV5-1 to TRBJ1-4; 8 nucleotides align to TRBD1. Trimming removed 4 bases from V and 3 bases from J; junction bases left unmatched: 5. Germline V gene lookup returns CDR1 SGHRS and CDR2 YFSETQ. The CDR3 sequence is 15 residues long. In DNA, the CDR3 is TGCGCCAGCAGCGACGTACAGGGGGCTAATGAAAAACTGTTTTTT. It encodes CASSDVQGANEKLFF. The full variable domain, with the rest looked up from reference TRBV5-1 and TRBJ1-4, is KAGVTQTPRYLIKTRGQQVTLSCSPISGHRSVSWYQQTPGQGLQFLFEYFSETQRNKGNFPGRFSGRQFSNSRSEMNVSTLELGDSALYLCASSDVQGANEKLFFGSGTQLSVL.

The J gene is TRBJ2-2, the V gene TRBV12-5, with D possibly being TRBD1 (5 bases). Germline loops: CDR1 LGHNT, CDR2 FRNRAP. This CDR3 contains 16 residues. V lost 1 base and J 0 bases, leaving 9 bases between the germline ends. CDR3 bases: TGTGCTAGTGGTTTGGGTACAGGTACGAACACCGGGGAGCTGTTTTTT. Protein sequence: CASGLGTGTNTGELFF.

This chain connects TRBV7-9 to TRBJ1-6; tentatively, D is TRBD1 (6 bases). V lost 4 bases, J lost 4 bases, and 11 bases lay in between. The CDR3 covers 15 residues. The germline gives CDR1 SEHNR, CDR2 FQNEAQ (reference sequence). CDR3 nucleotide sequence: TGTGCCAGCAGCTCGGCGACAGGATATAATTCACCCCTCCACTTT. Its translation is CASSSATGYNSPLHF.

This sequence joins TRBV2 and TRBJ1-2; 8 bases map to TRBD1. Germline loops: CDR1 SNHLY, CDR2 FYNNEI. V gave up 8 bases and J gave up 2 bases; unmatched junction bases: 4. This CDR3 has 13 residues. As DNA, the CDR3 is TGTGCCAGCCGGGACAGGCGGAACTATGGCTACACCTTC. Its protein product is CASRDRRNYGYTF.

The sample holds one count of this clone. This chain links TRBV5-1 with TRBJ2-7; TRBD1 aligns across 9 bases. The CDR3 sequence is 15 residues long. Trimming cost V 1 base and J 1 base; bases outside gene matches: 3. Germline V gene lookup returns CDR1 SGHRS and CDR2 YFSETQ. The CDR3 nucleotides read TGCGCCAGCAGCTTGACAGGGGGCTTATCCTACGAGCAGTACTTC. As protein: CASSLTGGLSYEQYF. Drawing the rest from reference TRBV5-1 and TRBJ2-7, the complete variable domain is KAGVTQTPRYLIKTRGQQVTLSCSPISGHRSVSWYQQTPGQGLQFLFEYFSETQRNKGNFPGRFSGRQFSNSRSEMNVSTLELGDSALYLCASSLTGGLSYEQYFGPGTRLTVT.

The chain employs TRBV14 and TRBJ2-3, with D perhaps TRBD1 (7 bases). The CDR3 is made up of 15 amino acids. Trimming took off 5 bases at V and 3 bases at J, with 15 bases between the two ends. CDR1 SGHDN and CDR2 FVKESK come from the germline V gene. The CDR3, as DNA: TGTGCCAGCAGCAGTATCAGGGGGAGGACAGATACGCAGTATTTT. As protein: CASSSIRGRTDTQYF. The whole variable domain, filled in from reference TRBV14 and TRBJ2-3, reads EAGVTQFPSHSVIEKGQTVTLRCDPISGHDNLYWYRRVMGKEIKFLLHFVKESKQDESGMPNNRFLAERTGGTYSTLKVQPAELEDSGVYFCASSSIRGRTDTQYFGPGTRLTVL.

The rearrangement joins TRBV15 to TRBJ2-2; D possibly corresponds to TRBD1 (5 bases). V lost 2 bases and J lost 3, with 7 bases in between. There are 14 residues in the CDR3. Germline CDR1 and CDR2: LNHNV and YYDKDF (reference sequence). Written as DNA, the CDR3 is TGTGCCACCAGCAGACCACAGGACACCGGGGAGCTGTTTTTT. This codes for CATSRPQDTGELFF.

The chain is built from TRBV4-2 and TRBJ2-1, with D unresolved. Trimming took 0 bases from V and 4 from J, leaving 7 bases between them. The CDR3 consists of 14 residues. The germline V gene has CDR1 LGHNA and CDR2 YNFKEQ. CDR3 bases: TGTGCCAGCAGCCAAGATAGGAGTTACAATGAGCAGTTCTTC. This sequence encodes CASSQDRSYNEQFF.

V and J are TRBV11-1 and TRBJ2-3, with D possibly TRBD2 on 5 matching bases. With 4 bases removed from V and 2 bases from J, the gap between germline ends came to 10 bases. The CDR3 is made up of 14 amino acids. CDR1 SGHAT and CDR2 FQDESV come from the germline V gene (reference sequence). The CDR3 DNA follows: TGTGCCAGCAGCTCGAGGGCCGACACAGATACGCAGTATTTT. Translated, it gives CASSSRADTDTQYF. The variable domain in full, with the rest retrieved from reference TRBV11-1 and TRBJ2-3, is EAEVAQSPRYKITEKSQAVAFWCDPISGHATLYWYRQILGQGPELLVQFQDESVVDDSQLPKDRFSAERLKGVDSTLKIQPAELGDSAMYLCASSSRADTDTQYFGPGTRLTVL.

J is TRBJ2-5 and V is TRBV25-1; possibly TRBD2 for D (7 bases). The germline V and J ends were trimmed by 4 bases and 0 bases, with 18 bases remaining between them. The germline V gene encodes CDR1 MGHDK and CDR2 SYGVNS. This CDR3 contains 17 residues. CDR3 amino acids: CASSAGGGGPYQETQYF. The CDR3 nucleotides read TGTGCCAGCAGTGCGGGTGGGGGGGGCCCGTACCAAGAGACCCAGTACTTC.

This rearrangement joins TRBV9 to TRBJ1-2; D remains unclear. Trimming left V 0 bases short and J 8 bases short, with 11 bases between. The CDR3 loop spans 13 amino acids. The germline gives CDR1 SGDLS, CDR2 YYNGEE. The CDR3 loop is CASSVGEGVGYTF. In nucleotides, the CDR3 is TGTGCCAGCAGCGTAGGGGAGGGTGTAGGCTACACCTTC.

The chain couples TRBV4-2 to TRBJ1-5; 7 nucleotides align to TRBD1. Unmatched junction bases numbered 3, after V lost 0 bases and J lost 4 bases. Germline V gene sequence: CDR1 LGHNA, CDR2 YNFKEQ. The CDR3 sequence is 15 residues long. The CDR3 nucleotides read TGTGCCAGCAGCCAAGAGGGACAGCGGAATCAGCCCCAGCATTTT. Translation gives CASSQEGQRNQPQHF.

The chain carries TRBV2 and TRBJ1-2; no reliable D call. Germline V gene lookup returns CDR1 SNHLY and CDR2 FYNNEI. CDR3 length equals 12 residues. V shed 7 bases and J shed 4 bases, with 10 bases lying between them. The CDR3 spells CASTQTTYGYTF. The CDR3 region has the DNA TGTGCCAGCACCCAGACTACCTATGGCTACACCTTC.

The chain has TRBV4-2 and TRBJ1-2; TRBD1 agrees at 7 bases. Germline V gene data show CDR1 as LGHNA and CDR2 as YNFKEQ. V lost 0 bases to trimming and J lost 9 bases; unmatched junction nucleotides: 10. CDR3 length: 15 amino acids. The CDR3 here is CASSQETTGVRSYTF. As DNA, the CDR3 is TGTGCCAGCAGCCAAGAGACTACAGGGGTCAGAAGCTACACCTTC.